Below, 6 T cell receptor beta chains from the same sample are listed, as sequenced in a study of blood T cell repertoires in COVID-19. Repertoires were generated with immunoSEQ multiplex PCR, while TCRdb's copy carries only in-frame clones and drops some. Of more than 300,000 clones listed, around 86% were seen once; the top ten hold more than 9%. The sequenced material came from PBMCs or T cells enriched from blood (not recorded which). These TCRs come from a woman between 18 and 29 years old who had recovered from COVID-19.

The chain recombines TRBV18 with TRBJ1-6; TRBD1 agrees at 8 bases. The V gene's germline CDR1 is KGHSH and CDR2 LQKENI. The CDR3 totals 15 residues. The ends lost 5 bases at V and 7 bases at J; junction bases unmatched: 7. The CDR3 region has the DNA TGTGCCAGCTCATCCGGACAGGGACAGAATTCACCCCTCCACTTT. This encodes CASSSGQGQNSPLHF.

In DNA form, the CDR3 reads TGTGCCAGCAGCTTAAACCATGGACAGTCATACGAGCAGTACTTC. Translation gives CASSLNHGQSYEQYF. This chain joins TRBV5-5 and TRBJ2-7, with D perhaps TRBD1 (6 bases). Trimming took off 2 bases at V and 4 bases at J, with 16 bases between the two ends. The CDR3 totals 15 residues. The germline V gene encodes CDR1 SGHKS and CDR2 YYEKEE (reference sequence).

This clone was detected once. J is TRBJ2-1 and V is TRBV28; 12 bases are a match to TRBD2. Germline V gives CDR1 MDHEN, CDR2 SYDVKM. Trimming cost V 5 bases and J 7 bases; bases outside gene matches: 3. This CDR3 has 14 residues. CDR3: CASSKLAGGNEQFF. As DNA, the CDR3 is TGTGCCAGCAGTAAACTAGCGGGAGGTAATGAGCAGTTCTTC.

The rearrangement uses TRBV4-1 and TRBJ1-5, with 7 nucleotides matching TRBD1. Germline lookup yields CDR1 MGHRA and CDR2 YSYEKL. V shed 1 base and J 2 bases; nucleotides not matched to a gene: 11. The CDR3 loop spans 18 amino acids. CDR3 protein: CASSQGGRGQVGNQPQHF. CDR3 bases: TGCGCCAGCAGCCAAGGGGGAAGGGGGCAGGTGGGCAATCAGCCCCAGCATTTT.

The chain carries TRBV2 and TRBJ1-6; D is unclear. The CDR3 has 14 amino acids. CDR1 and CDR2 (germline): SNHLY, FYNNEI. V lost 4 bases and J 9 bases, leaving 13 bases between the germline ends. CDR3: CASSVDREGSPLHF. The CDR3 DNA reads as TGTGCCAGCAGTGTCGATAGGGAGGGTTCACCCCTCCACTTT.

CDR3 protein: CASSVGGYTGELFF. CDR3 DNA: TGCGCCAGCAGTGTAGGAGGATACACCGGGGAGCTGTTTTTT. This chain connects TRBV10-1 to TRBJ2-2; the D gene is possibly TRBD2 (5 bases). Trimming removed 4 bases at V and 3 bases at J, with 9 bases between. Germline lookup yields CDR1 WNHNN and CDR2 SYGVQD (reference sequence). The CDR3 totals 14 residues.